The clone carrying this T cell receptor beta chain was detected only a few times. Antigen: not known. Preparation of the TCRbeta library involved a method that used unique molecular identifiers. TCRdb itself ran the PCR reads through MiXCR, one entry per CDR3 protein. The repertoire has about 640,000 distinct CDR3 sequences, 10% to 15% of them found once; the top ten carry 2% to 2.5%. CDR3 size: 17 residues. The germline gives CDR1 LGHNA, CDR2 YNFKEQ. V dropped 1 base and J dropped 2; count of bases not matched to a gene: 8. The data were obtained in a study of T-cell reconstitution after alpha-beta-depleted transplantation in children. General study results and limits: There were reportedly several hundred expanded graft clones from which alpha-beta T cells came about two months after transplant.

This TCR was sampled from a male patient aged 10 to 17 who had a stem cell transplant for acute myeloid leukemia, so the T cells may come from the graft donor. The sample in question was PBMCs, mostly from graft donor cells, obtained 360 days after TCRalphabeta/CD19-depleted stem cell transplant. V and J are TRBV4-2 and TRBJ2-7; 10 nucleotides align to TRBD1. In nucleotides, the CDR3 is TGTGCCAGCAGCCAAGGTGGTATGGGACAGGGGACCTACGAGCAGTACTTC. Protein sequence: CASSQGGMGQGTYEQYF.